The T cell receptor beta chain under discussion was sequenced for a study of response to subunit inactivated influenza vaccine. TCRdb re-analysed the RT-PCR reads in MiXCR, keeping a single row per CDR3 protein. Of about 800,000 distinct CDR3 sequences listed, over 20% are singletons. The CDR3 extends over 12 amino acids. From germline, CDR1 is SGHAT and CDR2 FQNNGV. The V end was cut by 5 bases, the J end by 2 bases, with 4 bases between. Broader study findings: The study's authors posited that every seasonal influenza vaccination enlists few new T cells.

On this clonotype itself: Its specificity is unknown.

This sequence originates from a man over 45 who received an inactivated influenza vaccine. This specimen consisted of PBMCs from blood, obtained 5 days after vaccination. This rearrangement joins TRBV11-2 to TRBJ2-1; D not resolved. CDR3 DNA sequence: TGTGCCAGCAGCGAGGCCTACAATGAGCAGTTCTTC. Encoded protein: CASSEAYNEQFF.